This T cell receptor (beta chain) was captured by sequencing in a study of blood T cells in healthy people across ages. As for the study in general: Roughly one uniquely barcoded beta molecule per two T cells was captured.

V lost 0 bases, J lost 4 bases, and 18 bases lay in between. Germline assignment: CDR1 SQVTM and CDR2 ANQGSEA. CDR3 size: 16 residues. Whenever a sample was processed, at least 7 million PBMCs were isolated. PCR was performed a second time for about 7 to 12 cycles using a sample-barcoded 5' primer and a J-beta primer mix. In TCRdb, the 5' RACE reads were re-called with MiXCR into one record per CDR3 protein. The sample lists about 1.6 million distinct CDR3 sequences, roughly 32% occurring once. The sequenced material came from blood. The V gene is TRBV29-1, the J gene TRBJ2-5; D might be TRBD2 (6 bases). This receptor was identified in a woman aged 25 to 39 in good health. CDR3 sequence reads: CSVEDGGTPFLETQYF. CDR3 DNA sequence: TGCAGCGTTGAAGATGGCGGGACCCCCTTTTTAGAGACCCAGTACTTC.